The sequence of this T cell receptor (beta chain) was determined in a study of CD8+CD57+ T cells in acquired aplastic anemia. Across the study: Sorted CD4+ and CD8+ cells gave a mean 3.2 ug DNA, range 0.2 to 27.4 ug. Sequencing produced an average of around 10 million reads per healthy donor for CD4+ cells. Whole-study results and caveats: Patients and controls turned out to have 25 to 30 CD8+ CDR3 sequences in common.

TCR beta VDJ and CDR3 were profiled, and genomic DNA was the template. Using its own MiXCR run on the reads, TCRdb lists one record per CDR3 protein. The sample has approximately 99,000 distinct CDR3 sequences; about half are singletons. With respect to this clonotype: Antigen unknown.

Germline CDR1 is LGHNA and CDR2 is YSLEER. With 0 bases removed from V and 3 bases from J, the gap between germline ends came to 6 bases. The CDR3 runs to 13 residues. The receptor was derived from a human donor in good health, serving as a control. The chain has TRBV4-3 and TRBJ2-7; D gene uncertain. The sequencing sample was made of sorted CD4+, CD8+, or CD8+CD57+ T cells (not recorded which) from PBMCs. Here the CDR3 DNA reads TGCGCCAGCAGCCAAGATGCTAGCTACGAGCAGTACTTC. Translated, it gives CASSQDASYEQYF.